This record concerns one TCR beta chain sequence. What it binds is not known. All patients were mismatch repair deficient, assessed by either PCR or immunohistochemistry. A few pembrolizumab responders had their TCRs sequenced. This specimen belongs to a study of PD-1 blockade in mismatch repair-deficient tumors. Whole-study context: Patients had about 13 mismatch repair-deficient cancer types and were previously treated and progressing. Study outcomes and limitations: After pembrolizumab, tumor-resident clones rose rapidly, then generally contracted before radiologic responses.

TCRdb's table, derived via immunoSEQ multiplex PCR, lists solely in-frame clones and lacks some. The sample includes about 130,000 clones, more than 70% of them seen just once. This specimen was peripheral blood, taken 72 weeks after starting pembrolizumab. The TCR comes from an adult with mismatch repair-deficient cancer.

The CDR3 DNA reads as TGTGCCAGCAGCACCCGGGAGACTGACTCCTACGAGCAGTACTTC. It encodes CASSTRETDSYEQYF. This chain links TRBV27 with TRBJ2-7; TRBD2 is a possible D gene (6 bases). The V end lost 6 bases, the J end lost 0 bases, and 15 bases lay between the germline ends. This CDR3 region has 15 residues. Germline V gene lookup returns CDR1 MNHEY and CDR2 SMNVEV (reference sequence).